This T cell receptor (beta chain) was documented in a study of cytomegalovirus exposure and HLA in healthy donors (dated by TCRdb to the late 2010s). Regarding the complete study: In an earlier analysis of approximately 640 of the donors, 276 Gb of sequence data and roughly 100 million unique TCR beta sequences from 150 million to 200 million T cells were reported. The aim of the study was to test whether cataloging public T cell receptors could identify signatures of past pathogen exposure. Among 300 to 500 genotyped donors of the cohort, an average of around 220,000 unique TCR beta nucleotide sequences was sequenced per donor, of which approximately 18% were non-productive. In an earlier analysis of more than 550 of the donors, high-throughput TCR beta sequencing was used to judge whether each TCR beta V gene segment behaved as functional or pseudogenic. To study patterns of TCR occurrence, a later analysis re-analyzed previously published TCR beta repertoires from around 670 donors and added high-resolution HLA genotyping. A few DR-DQ haplotypes were treated as single units for association and clustering because of strong linkage in the cohort. Besides the first cohort of roughly 700 subjects, a separate validation cohort made up of 120 or so different subjects was used. An early release covering more than 500 HLA-typed donors comprised about 290 gigabases of sequencing data and about 90 million unique TCR sequences. Class I and class II HLA loci were covered by the typing at four-digit resolution. High-throughput TCR immunosequencing, statistical association of individual TCRs with disease status, and machine learning were combined to predict cytomegalovirus infection status. Alongside the repertoire data, information on donor age, sex, ethnicity and CMV serostatus was compiled. All discovery cohort repertoires had been generated using a single sequencing platform. Among the roughly 400 genotyped donors, approximately 82% belonged to the genetic ancestry cluster associated with self-reported Caucasian donors. A later genetic analysis used genome-wide SNP genotypes for about 60% of the roughly 700 donors, treating that subset as a discovery cohort. Rather than using new phenotypic data, the later analysis identified candidate immune exposures from TCR beta sequences and from how often those sequences occurred across donors. The study profiled the T cell repertoires of 666 subjects by immunosequencing and related them to cytomegalovirus serostatus. Typing coverage varied by locus: about 620-630 donors for A, B, C, DRB1 and DQB1; roughly 500 for DQA1; more than 600 for DPA1; about 450 for DPB1. Findings and caveats that apply to the study as a whole: Across donors, most TCR sequences were observed very rarely, whereas some public TCRs were present in many individuals. This cohort had only TCR beta chains sequenced, and the lack of alpha or paired-chain data limited which features could be detected. When HLA alleles, especially DR and DQ, strongly co-occurred, attributing TCR associations to individual alleles was difficult. A later analysis found that TCR association rates varied across HLA loci, with DRB1 alleles showing the most associated TCRs and HLA-C alleles the fewest. According to a later genetic analysis, donors in an Asian-associated ancestry cluster had fewer N-insertions in productive TCRs than the roughly 670-donor mean. The study listed approximately 150 TCR beta chains as associated with cytomegalovirus. In an earlier analysis of some 500 of the donors, most TCR beta V segments were observed in productive rearrangements about 87% or about 30% of the time, broadly matching IMGT annotations. Seventeen rarely observed V segments, including chromosome 9 orphons, were excluded from the earlier analysis of several hundred of the donors because counts were too low. Specific HLA alleles were associated with 15,000 to 20,000 TCR beta sequences at a false discovery rate of 0.05 in a later analysis. CMV serostatus was the only immune exposure information available for the cohort. Most CMV-associated TCR beta chains appeared to be HLA-restricted in a later analysis, and the HLA associations seemed to be driven largely by CMV exposure. According to the authors, the approach could potentially be generalized to other disease states and immunological phenotypes. The 87-base-pair reads could not distinguish some IMGT-functional V segments, including TRBV6-2 and TRBV6-3, so those segments were excluded. In a later analysis, HLA-associated TCR beta chains were found to be more clonally expanded and to have lower generation probabilities than equally common non-associated chains. Because HLA typing was missing for some donors at each locus, association tests included only the typed subset. The presence/absence analyses assumed that sequencing depth was roughly uniform across donors, and that assumption may not be true. In a later genetic analysis, a missense DCLRE1C variant was associated with V-gene and J-gene trimming of TCR beta chains, and the association was replicated in an independent cohort. A cluster of highly shared sequence variants was judged likely to represent a technical artifact of the sequencing pipeline. A further reported finding was that TCR beta sequences accurately predicted the HLA-A and HLA-B alleles for most subjects in the first cohort. Three of the identified cytomegalovirus-associated TCR beta chains were confirmed in vitro to be specific for cytomegalovirus antigens. Linkage disequilibrium might explain the correlated functional status among segregating V segments, but an unknown experimental factor could not be excluded. The classifier was reported to diagnose cytomegalovirus status with high specificity and sensitivity in both the original cohort and the validation cohort. According to a later analysis, parvovirus B19, influenza, CMV and Epstein-Barr virus appeared linked to several top co-occurrence clusters.

The cohort consisted of hundreds of healthy bone marrow donors. All cohort members were sampled while nominally healthy, although unrecorded immune exposures were likely present. The donor was CMV seronegative and was included in the group of several hundred seronegative cohort members. A peripheral blood sample was collected from each donor, and TCR beta sequencing was performed on peripheral blood mononuclear cells. Genomic DNA extraction from the blood cell samples was performed with the Qiagen DNeasy Blood Extraction Kit. On this clone: What antigen it recognizes has not been identified. There are no base qualities to consult, and no much larger clone falls within one base.

Library construction relied on the immunoSEQ multiplex PCR assay. For the multiplex PCR, a mixture combining 60 forward primers for TCR Vbeta segments and 13 reverse primers for TCR Jbeta segments was used. A multiplex PCR assay on genomic DNA amplified the CDR3 region of rearranged TCR beta genes. Amplified TCR beta libraries were sequenced as 87-base-pair reads on the Illumina HiSeq System. The authors processed their data as follows. Across the 666 repertoires, a later analysis counted around 80 million unique TCR beta chains, approximately 10 million of which were shared by at least two donors. Raw reads were error-corrected and collapsed into unique sequences with a nearest-neighbor algorithm that merged closely related sequences to remove PCR and sequencing errors. To assign V, D and J gene segments, CDR3 sequences were aligned to IMGT reference sequences. For a sequence to be retained, at least a six-nucleotide match to both a V gene segment and a J gene segment was required. Rearrangements were classified as productive when the CDR3 lacked stop codons and remained in frame with V and J, and all other rearrangements were classified as non-productive. Following IMGT convention, CDR3 was defined as the stretch from the second conserved V-encoded cysteine to the conserved J-encoded phenylalanine. The earlier analysis of 500 to 750 of the donors excluded any sequence lacking an unambiguous match to a single V gene segment. In an earlier analysis of approximately 610 of the donors, V segments were called functional above 56.7% productive rearrangements and were called segregating when the between-donor standard deviation exceeded 5%. A statistical classification framework was developed to diagnose cytomegalovirus status using the catalog of TCR beta chain sequences. V and J gene assignment, in a later analysis, came from comparing TCR nucleotide sequences with IMGT/GENE-DB human TR gene sequences. The TCRdist pipeline was used in a later analysis to assign CDR3 sequences and most-parsimonious VDJ recombination scenarios. A later analysis defined each TCR beta chain by its CDR3 amino acid sequence plus V-gene family, and excluded reads lacking a unique V-gene family. In a later analysis, 450 to 600 highly shared, low-generation-probability nucleotide sequences were removed to address suspected cross-contamination and a sequencing artifact. For each public chain, a later analysis derived a clonal expansion index from normalized ranks of inferred template counts within each repertoire. Generation probabilities in a later analysis came from a VDJ recombination model fitted to out-of-frame rearrangements, and those results were checked against IGoR. In a later analysis, TCR-TCR, TCR-HLA and TCR-CMV co-occurrence was scored with hypergeometric tests, and a repertoire-size bias correction was applied to TCR pairs. False discovery rates were estimated in a later analysis by permuting HLA or CMV assignments 20 times. In a later analysis, co-occurring TCRs were grouped using DBSCAN, and TCRdist sequence similarity was added for clustering within HLA-allele-positive subsets. Repertoires with fewer than 30,000 or more than 120,000 public chains were left out of co-occurrence clustering, as were a handful of repertoires with anomalous nucleotide sharing. Sourced from immuneACCESS, this table was stored by TCRdb with only in-frame sequences that have V and J called. A share of the clones is absent; for the studies checked, an unresolved V gene accounts for under half, and the remainder has no known explanation. The V and J calls and clone size are taken from that table; D and trimming were inferred from the DNA. Recorded for this sample are over 150,000 clones; around 80% of them occurred a single time. The ten largest account for approximately 2% of the sample.

The CDR3 covers 15 residues, taking in both the cysteine and the phenylalanine. Left in the record is the CDR3 DNA by itself, 45 bases read in frame from the first base. The germline V gene yields SNHLY for CDR1 and FYNNEI for CDR2. Trimmed from V: 6 bases; trimmed from J: 3 bases; junction bases lacking a gene match: 8. The V gene is TRBV2 and the J gene is TRBJ1-5; the central 7 bases match TRBD1. This clonotype originated in a woman in her twenties or thirties in good health and CMV-seronegative. Sequenced material: PBMCs. The nucleotides are TGTGCCAGCAGCTCGGAACAGGGGATCAATCAGCCCCAGCATTTT. Translated, this gives CASSSEQGINQPQHF.